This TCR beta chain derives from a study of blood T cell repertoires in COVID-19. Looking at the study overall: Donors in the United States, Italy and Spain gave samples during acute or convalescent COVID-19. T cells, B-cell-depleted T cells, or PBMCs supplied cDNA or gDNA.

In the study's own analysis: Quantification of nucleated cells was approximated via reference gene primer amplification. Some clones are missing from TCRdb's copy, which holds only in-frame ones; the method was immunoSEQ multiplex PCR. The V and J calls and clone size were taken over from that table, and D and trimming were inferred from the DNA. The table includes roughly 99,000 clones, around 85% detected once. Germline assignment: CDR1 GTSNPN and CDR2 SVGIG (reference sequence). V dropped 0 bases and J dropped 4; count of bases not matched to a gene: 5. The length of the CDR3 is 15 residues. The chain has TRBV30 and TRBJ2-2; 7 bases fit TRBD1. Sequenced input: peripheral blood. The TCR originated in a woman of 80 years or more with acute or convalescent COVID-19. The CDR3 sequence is CAWSVVSGGTGELFF. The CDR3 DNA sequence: TGTGCCTGGAGTGTGGTCTCAGGGGGCACCGGGGAGCTGTTTTTT.